These T cell receptor beta chains were read from a single sample in a study of blood T cell repertoires in COVID-19. Produced via immunoSEQ multiplex PCR; TCRdb's table is partial and in-frame only. The sample holds roughly 250,000 clones, around 87% seen once. The sequencing input was PBMCs or T cells enriched from blood (not recorded which). The source of these receptors is a woman aged 18-29 years who had recovered from COVID-19. Each CDR3 is given with its conserved first and last residue. D genes are given only for firm matches. Clone size appears in some rows only: once, few, many, or a class for an expanded clone.

NA	16	once	TRBV10-3	TRBJ1-3	TGTGCCATCAGTGAGGAGCGCCAGTCCTCTGGAAACACCATATATTTT	CAISEERQSSGNTIYF
TRBD2	15	NA	TRBV7-9	TRBJ2-7	TGTGCCAGCAGCTTCCTAGCGGGGGGCTCCTACGAGCAGTACTTC	CASSFLAGGSYEQYF
TRBD1	14	NA	TRBV9	TRBJ1-3	TGTGCCAGCAGCTCCATCCAGGGGGCGGGAACCATATATTTT	CASSSIQGAGTIYF
TRBD1	14	NA	TRBV5-6	TRBJ1-1	TGTGCCAGCAGCTCATACAGGGGTCGTAGTGAAGCTTTCTTT	CASSSYRGRSEAFF
NA	12	NA	TRBV5-1	TRBJ2-7	TGCGCCAGCACCTCGGGGGGCCACGAGCAGTACTTC	CASTSGGHEQYF
TRBD1	14	NA	TRBV10-3	TRBJ1-2	TGTGCCATCAGTCCGGGACAGTCTTCGGGTGGCTACACCTTC	CAISPGQSSGGYTF
TRBD2	16	NA	TRBV5-1	TRBJ2-5	TGCGCCAGCAGCTTGGAGCTTAGCGGGGTTAAAGAGACCCAGTACTTC	CASSLELSGVKETQYF
TRBD1	15	NA	TRBV5-6	TRBJ1-2	TGTGCCAGCAGCATCCCGCTCGGGACAGTTTATGGCTACACCTTC	CASSIPLGTVYGYTF
TRBD1	16	once	TRBV7-6	TRBJ2-7	TGTGCCAGCAGCTCCCTAACCCCACAGGGGGGCCACGAGCAGTACTTC	CASSSLTPQGGHEQYF
NA	18	NA	TRBV3-1/TRBV3-2	TRBJ2-3	TGTGCCAGCAGCCACCTTATCCTGACTAGTAAAGAGGCAGATACGCAGTATTTT	CASSHLILTSKEADTQYF
NA	15	NA	TRBV4-1	TRBJ1-6	TGCGCCAGCAGCCAAGTCCAGGGCTATAATTCACCCCTCCACTTT	CASSQVQGYNSPLHF
TRBD2	16	NA	TRBV5-1	TRBJ2-2	TGCGCCAGCAGCTTCCTAGCGGGAGTGACCACCGGGGAGCTGTTTTTT	CASSFLAGVTTGELFF
TRBD2	15	once	TRBV3-1/TRBV3-2	TRBJ2-7	TGTGCCAGCAGCCGAGTGCGGGGGGCCGACCACGAGCAGTACTTC	CASSRVRGADHEQYF
NA	16	NA	TRBV25-1	TRBJ1-2	TGTGCCAGCAGTGAAGATCCGGGGGAAACTAACTATGGCTACACCTTC	CASSEDPGETNYGYTF
NA	11	once	TRBV25-1	TRBJ2-1	TGTGCCAGCAGTCGTATCGGTGAGCAGTTCTTC	CASSRIGEQFF
NA	13	NA	TRBV3-1/TRBV3-2	TRBJ1-2	TGTGCCAGCAGCCAAGGACAGATTGATGGCTACACCTTC	CASSQGQIDGYTF
TRBD1	16	NA	TRBV19	TRBJ2-7	TGTGCCAGTAGTATTAGGGGACAGGTCCCCTACTACGAGCAGTACTTC	CASSIRGQVPYYEQYF
NA	11	few	TRBV27	TRBJ1-1	TGTGCCAGCAGTCATGGGGCCGAAGCTTTCTTT	CASSHGAEAFF
TRBD1	14	NA	TRBV5-1	TRBJ1-1	TGCGCCAGCAGCTGGGGGACAGGGCCTTCCGAAGCTTTCTTT	CASSWGTGPSEAFF
NA	13	NA	TRBV5-6	TRBJ1-1	TGTGCCAGCAGCTTGGACTTAAGCACTGAAGCTTTCTTT	CASSLDLSTEAFF
NA	12	NA	TRBV12-3/TRBV12-4	TRBJ1-4	TGTGCCAGCAGTTTGCGGGGTGAAAAACTGTTTTTT	CASSLRGEKLFF
TRBD1	18	NA	TRBV27	TRBJ1-1	TGTGCCAGCAGTCTAATCAGACAGGGGCTAGTTACGGGCACTGAAGCTTTCTTT	CASSLIRQGLVTGTEAFF
TRBD1	15	NA	TRBV2	TRBJ2-2	TGTGCCAGCAGTGAGAGGACAGGGGGCACCGGGGAGCTGTTTTTT	CASSERTGGTGELFF
TRBD1	15	NA	TRBV27	TRBJ2-5	TGTGCCAGCAGTTCTCCGGGACAGGGTCTCGAGACCCAGTACTTC	CASSSPGQGLETQYF
TRBD2	17	NA	TRBV19	TRBJ2-1	TGTGCCAGTAGTATTACCCGCGGGGGGGCTTCGTACAATGAGCAGTTCTTC	CASSITRGGASYNEQFF
NA	16	NA	TRBV21-1	TRBJ2-3	TGTGCCAGCAGCATATACCGGGACAGGGTTCCAGATACGCAGTATTTT	CASSIYRDRVPDTQYF
NA	14	NA	TRBV5-6	TRBJ2-5	TGTGCCAGCAGCTTGGGGGGGCGTGGGGAGACCCAGTACTTC	CASSLGGRGETQYF
TRBD1	15	NA	TRBV10-3	TRBJ1-4	TGTGCCATCAGTGACCGGACAGGAGCTAATGAAAAACTGTTTTTT	CAISDRTGANEKLFF
NA	12	NA	TRBV15	TRBJ1-2	TGTGCCACCAGCAGAGATTACAGTGGCTACACCTTC	CATSRDYSGYTF
TRBD2	17	NA	TRBV11-2	TRBJ2-3	TGTGCCAGCAGCCCGGGGACTAGCGGGGGGGCCGCGGATACGCAGTATTTT	CASSPGTSGGAADTQYF
TRBD2	15	NA	TRBV5-1	TRBJ2-7	TGCGCCAGCAGCTCAGGACTAGCGGAGGCCTACGAGCAGTACTTC	CASSSGLAEAYEQYF
NA	13	NA	TRBV9	TRBJ1-1	TGTGCCAGCAGCGTAGACATGAACACTGAAGCTTTCTTT	CASSVDMNTEAFF
TRBD1	15	NA	TRBV5-1	TRBJ1-1	TGCGCCAGCAGCGTACGGATTACAGGGGGCACTGAAGCTTTCTTT	CASSVRITGGTEAFF
TRBD2	15	NA	TRBV7-3	TRBJ2-3	TGTGCCAGCAGCGTCGGGACTAGTAGAACAGATACGCAGTATTTT	CASSVGTSRTDTQYF
TRBD1	14	NA	TRBV3-1/TRBV3-2	TRBJ1-1	TGTGCCAGCAGCCTGACAGGGATGTACACTGAAGCTTTCTTT	CASSLTGMYTEAFF
NA	15	NA	TRBV7-8	TRBJ1-1	TGTGCCAGCAGCTTACGGGCGTCAGGGTGGGCTGAAGCTTTCTTT	CASSLRASGWAEAFF
NA	15	NA	TRBV15	TRBJ1-3	TGTGCCACCAGCTTCGACCGAGGAACTGGAAACACCATATATTTT	CATSFDRGTGNTIYF
TRBD1	14	NA	TRBV6-5	TRBJ1-1	TGTGCCAGCAGTTACGACAGGGTCGGCACTGAAGCTTTCTTT	CASSYDRVGTEAFF
NA	13	NA	TRBV14	TRBJ1-2	TGTGCCAGCAGCCTAAAGACATCTTATGGCTACACCTTC	CASSLKTSYGYTF
NA	12	NA	TRBV7-3	TRBJ2-1	TGTGCCAGCAGCCTGACAGAGAATGAGCAGTTCTTC	CASSLTENEQFF
TRBD2	17	NA	TRBV19	TRBJ2-2	TGTGCCCAGAGAGCAGGCGCTAGCGGGGTGAACACCGGGGAGCTGTTTTTT	CAQRAGASGVNTGELFF
NA	14	once	TRBV15	TRBJ2-5	TGTGCCACCAGCAGAGATTCGCAGGGTGATACCCAGTACTTC	CATSRDSQGDTQYF
NA	15	NA	TRBV15	TRBJ1-1	TGTGCCACCAGCAGAGGTGAGAGGGTCGGCACTGAAGCTTTCTTT	CATSRGERVGTEAFF